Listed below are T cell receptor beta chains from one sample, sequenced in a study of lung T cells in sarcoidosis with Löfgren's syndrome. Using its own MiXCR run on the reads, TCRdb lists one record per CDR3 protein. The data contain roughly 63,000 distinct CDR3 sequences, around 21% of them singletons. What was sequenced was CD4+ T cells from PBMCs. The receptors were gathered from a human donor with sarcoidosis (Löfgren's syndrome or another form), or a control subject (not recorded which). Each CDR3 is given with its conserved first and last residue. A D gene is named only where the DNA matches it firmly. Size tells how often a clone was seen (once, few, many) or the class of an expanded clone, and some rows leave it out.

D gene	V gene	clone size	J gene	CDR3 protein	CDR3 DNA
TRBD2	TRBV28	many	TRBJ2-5	CASTRTSSSETQYF	TGTGCCAGCACCCGGACTAGCTCGAGCGAGACCCAGTACTTC
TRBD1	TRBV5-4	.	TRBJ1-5	CASSLGAGQGADTQHF	TGTGCCAGCAGCTTGGGGGCGGGACAGGGGGCAGATACGCAGCATTTT
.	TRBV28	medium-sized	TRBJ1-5	CASRATLHQPQHF	TGTGCCAGCAGGGCGACTCTTCATCAGCCCCAGCATTTT
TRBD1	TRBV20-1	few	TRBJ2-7	CSATDRVFSYEQYF	TGCAGTGCGACGGACAGGGTCTTCTCCTACGAGCAGTACTTC
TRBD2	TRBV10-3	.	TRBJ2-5	CAISEAGLSQETQYF	TGTGCCATCAGCGAAGCGGGGCTCAGCCAAGAGACCCAGTACTTC
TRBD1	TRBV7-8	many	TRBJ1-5	CASSPGTEGLQPQHF	TGTGCCAGCAGCCCCGGGACAGAAGGTCTACAGCCCCAGCATTTT
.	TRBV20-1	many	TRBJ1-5	CSASPDVGNQPQHF	TGCAGTGCCAGCCCGGATGTTGGCAATCAGCCCCAGCATTTT
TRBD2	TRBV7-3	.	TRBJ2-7	CASSFSSGGYEQYF	TGTGCCAGCAGCTTCTCTAGCGGGGGCTACGAGCAGTACTTC
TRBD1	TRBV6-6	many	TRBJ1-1	CASSYRGTGKNTEAFF	TGTGCCAGCAGTTACCGAGGGACAGGAAAAAACACTGAAGCTTTCTTT
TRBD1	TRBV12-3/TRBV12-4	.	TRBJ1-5	CASRGGQEMEQPQHF	TGTGCCAGCAGAGGCGGACAGGAAATGGAGCAGCCCCAGCATTTT
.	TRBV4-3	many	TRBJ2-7	CASSQGGSSYEQYF	TGCGCCAGCAGCCAAGGGGGCAGCTCCTACGAGCAGTACTTC
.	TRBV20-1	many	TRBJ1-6	CSANRQGRGNSPLHF	TGCAGTGCGAATCGCCAGGGAAGGGGGAATTCACCCCTCCACTTT
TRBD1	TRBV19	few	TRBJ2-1	CASSTPGQGTNEQFF	TGTGCCAGTAGTACCCCGGGACAGGGAACCAATGAGCAGTTCTTC
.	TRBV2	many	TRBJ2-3	CATTGGTPTQYF	TGTGCCACCACGGGCGGGACACCGACGCAGTATTTT
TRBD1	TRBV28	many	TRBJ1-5	CASSTRQGIQPQHF	TGTGCCAGCAGTACCAGACAGGGGATCCAGCCCCAGCATTTT
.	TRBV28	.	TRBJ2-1	CASSLLGLGSYNEQFF	TGTGCCAGCAGTTTATTGGGGTTGGGGTCTTACAATGAGCAGTTCTTC
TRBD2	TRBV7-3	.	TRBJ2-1	CASSLTGGAGGYNEQFF	TGTGCCAGCAGCTTAACGGGGGGAGCGGGAGGTTACAATGAGCAGTTCTTC
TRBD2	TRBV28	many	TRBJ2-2	CASSLGGRMGTGELFF	TGTGCCAGCAGTTTAGGCGGGAGAATGGGAACCGGGGAGCTGTTTTTT
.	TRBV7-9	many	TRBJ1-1	CASSLGGGTEAFF	TGTGCCAGCAGCTTAGGAGGAGGCACTGAAGCTTTCTTT
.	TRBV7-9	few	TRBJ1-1	CASLQGNVNTEAFF	TGTGCCAGCCTCCAGGGGAATGTTAACACTGAAGCTTTCTTT
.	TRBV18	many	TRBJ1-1	CASSEIAPSTEAFF	TGTGCCAGCTCAGAGATCGCGCCTAGTACTGAAGCTTTCTTT
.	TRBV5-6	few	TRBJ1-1	CASSLVGGVAFF	TGTGCCAGCAGCTTGGTCGGAGGGGTAGCTTTCTTT
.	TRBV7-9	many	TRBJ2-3	CASSLLASDTQYF	TGTGCCAGCAGCTTATTAGCTTCAGATACGCAGTATTTT
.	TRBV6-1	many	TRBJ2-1	CASSPRGTDSYNEQFF	TGTGCCAGCAGTCCTCGGGGGACGGACTCCTACAATGAGCAGTTCTTC
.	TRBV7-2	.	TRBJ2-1	CASSFQGSSYNEQFF	TGTGCCAGCAGCTTCCAGGGGAGCTCCTACAATGAGCAGTTCTTC
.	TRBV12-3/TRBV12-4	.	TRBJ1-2	CASSFGGRSGYTF	TGTGCCAGCAGTTTCGGAGGGAGATCCGGCTACACCTTC
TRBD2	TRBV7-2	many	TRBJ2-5	CASSSEPGLGGFRGRETQYF	TGTGCCAGCAGCTCCGAACCGGGACTAGGGGGATTCCGGGGTAGAGAGACCCAGTACTTC
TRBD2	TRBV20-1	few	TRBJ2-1	CSAILAGGLSYNEQFF	TGCAGTGCTATTCTAGCGGGGGGGCTTTCCTACAATGAGCAGTTCTTC
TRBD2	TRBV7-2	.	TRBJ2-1	CASSGAWTSMFF	TGTGCCAGCAGCGGTGCCTGGACTAGCATGTTCTTC
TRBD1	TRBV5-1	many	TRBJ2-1	CASSTGQGRYNEQFF	TGCGCCAGCAGCACCGGACAGGGGCGATACAATGAGCAGTTCTTC
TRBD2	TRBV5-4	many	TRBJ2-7	CASSLAGTSVYEQYF	TGTGCCAGCAGCTTGGCGGGGACTAGTGTGTACGAGCAGTACTTC
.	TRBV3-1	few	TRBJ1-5	CASSQEAWGQPQHF	TGTGCCAGCAGCCAAGAAGCGTGGGGTCAGCCCCAGCATTTT
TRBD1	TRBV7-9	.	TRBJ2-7	CASSSDPGQGTHEQYF	TGTGCCAGCAGCTCAGATCCGGGACAGGGAACCCACGAGCAGTACTTC
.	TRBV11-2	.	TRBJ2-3	CASSLGADMQYF	TGTGCCAGCAGCTTAGGAGCAGATATGCAGTATTTT
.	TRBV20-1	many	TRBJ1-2	CSARTGTYGYTF	TGCAGTGCTAGAACCGGGACATATGGCTACACCTTC
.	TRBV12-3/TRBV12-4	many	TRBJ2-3	CASSPQGRGRMDTQYF	TGTGCCAGCAGTCCTCAGGGGCGAGGTCGGATGGATACGCAGTATTTT
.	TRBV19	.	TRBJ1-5	CASSMKGDSNQPQHF	TGTGCCAGTAGTATGAAAGGAGATAGCAATCAGCCCCAGCATTTT
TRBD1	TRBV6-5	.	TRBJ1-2	CASSYGTDSYGYTF	TGTGCCAGCAGCTACGGGACAGATAGCTATGGCTACACCTTC
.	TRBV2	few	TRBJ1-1	CASLFAENIGEAFF	TGTGCCAGCTTATTTGCGGAGAACATAGGTGAAGCTTTCTTT
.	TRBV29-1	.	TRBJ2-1	CSVRRGEGAEQFF	TGCAGCGTCCGGAGAGGGGAGGGGGCTGAGCAGTTCTTC
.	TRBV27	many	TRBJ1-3	CASIWRGAGNTIYF	TGTGCCAGCATTTGGCGGGGGGCTGGAAACACCATATATTTT
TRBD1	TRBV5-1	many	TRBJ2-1	CASSLGDRGNEQFF	TGCGCCAGCAGCTTGGGGGACAGGGGGAATGAGCAGTTCTTC
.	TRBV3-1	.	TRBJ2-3	CASSQRTASDTQYF	TGTGCCAGCAGCCAACGGACAGCCTCAGATACGCAGTATTTT
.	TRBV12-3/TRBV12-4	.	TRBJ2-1	CASSPGIWGYNEQFF	TGTGCCAGCAGTCCCGGGATCTGGGGCTACAATGAGCAGTTCTTC
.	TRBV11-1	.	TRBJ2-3	CASSLRRDTQYF	TGTGCCAGCAGCTTACGCAGGGATACGCAGTATTTT
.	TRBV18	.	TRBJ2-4	CASSPPILAKNIQYF	TGTGCCAGCTCTCCACCGATTCTAGCCAAAAACATTCAGTACTTC